These 15 T cell receptor beta chains originate from one sample sequenced in a study of CD8+ T cells in alopecia areata. Sequencing used cDNA as its template, made by extracting RNA and reverse transcribing it. The protocol was immunoSEQ multiplex PCR, while the TCRdb copy is restricted to in-frame clones and leaves out a portion. The table shows roughly 230,000 clones, with 40% to 45% occurring only once. Specified treatment: oral pan-JAK inhibitor, 5-10 mg twice daily. The specimen comprised CD4+ T cells sorted from blood, sampled around week 37, from a patient treated with tofacitinib. These receptors were collected from a human donor with alopecia areata.

The chain employs TRBV4-1 and TRBJ2-5, with 8 bases that match TRBD2. The CDR3 contains 18 residues. Looked up from germline, CDR1 is MGHRA and CDR2 is YSYEKL. V shed 4 bases, J shed 1 base, and the junction held 14 bases outside the gene matches. CDR3 amino acids: CASSPRGLAGSIQETQYF. Written as DNA, the CDR3 is TGCGCCAGCAGCCCTCGAGGCCTAGCGGGTTCTATCCAAGAGACCCAGTACTTC.

The rearrangement joins TRBV30 to TRBJ2-1; TRBD1 matches at 9 bases. The V gene end was trimmed by 2 bases and the J gene end by 7 bases; junction bases not matched to a gene: 9. CDR1 and CDR2 (germline): GTSNPN, SVGIG (reference sequence). This CDR3 has 15 residues. CDR3 bases: TGTGCCTGGAGTAACGACAGGGGGGCCCAGAATGAGCAGTTCTTC. It translates to CAWSNDRGAQNEQFF.

V and J are TRBV30 and TRBJ2-3; the D gene is possibly TRBD1 (5 bases). Trimming stripped 5 bases from V and 0 bases from J, with 15 bases between. CDR1 is GTSNPN, CDR2 SVGIG, per germline (reference sequence). The CDR3 has 15 residues. The DNA of the CDR3 is TGTGCCTGGGAGCGAACAGCAGGGAGCACAGATACGCAGTATTTT. Its translation is CAWERTAGSTDTQYF.

This chain connects TRBV7-2 to TRBJ2-7; D is perhaps TRBD2 (6 bases). Germline lookup yields CDR1 SGHTA and CDR2 FQGNSA. This CDR3 comprises 14 residues. The V gene lost 7 bases and the J gene lost 5 bases, with 18 bases spanning the gap. The CDR3 nucleotides read TGTGCCAGCACCCCCATTATCGGGAGTAACGAGCAGTACTTC. Translation gives CASTPIIGSNEQYF.

The sample holds a few counts of this clone. The chain couples TRBV28 to TRBJ2-2; TRBD2 agrees at 8 bases. V shed 6 bases, J shed 7 bases, and the junction held 7 bases outside the gene matches. CDR3 length: 14 amino acids. Germline lookup yields CDR1 MDHEN and CDR2 SYDVKM. The CDR3 spells CASSTPGGNGELFF. The CDR3 DNA sequence: TGTGCCAGCAGCACCCCGGGGGGGAACGGGGAGCTGTTTTTT.

CDR3 sequence reads: CASSERRDNTEAFF. The CDR3 region has the DNA TGTGCCAGCAGTGAACGGAGAGACAACACTGAAGCTTTCTTT. This chain joins TRBV6-1 and TRBJ1-1; D call uncertain. The CDR3 has 14 residues. Deletions cut 2 bases from V and 2 bases from J, with 9 bases between. Germline CDR1 MNHNS, CDR2 SASEGT.

The chain carries TRBV5-6 and TRBJ1-5, with 8 bases identical to TRBD1. The germline CDR1 and CDR2 sequences are SGHDT and YYEEEE. The CDR3 spans 15 residues. V lost 0 bases and J lost 5; bases outside the gene matches: 4. In DNA form, the CDR3 reads TGTGCCAGCAGCTTGGGGCCGACAGGGGATCAGCCCCAGCATTTT. Residues: CASSLGPTGDQPQHF.

V gene TRBV11-2 combines with J gene TRBJ2-3, with 7 bases identical to TRBD2. This CDR3 has 15 amino acids. V shed 5 bases, J shed 0 bases, and the junction held 5 bases outside the gene matches. Per the germline V gene, CDR1 is SGHAT and CDR2 is FQNNGV. CDR3 residues: CASSPSGTSTDTQYF. The CDR3 coding sequence is TGTGCCAGCAGCCCCAGCGGGACTAGCACAGATACGCAGTATTTT.

The chain is built from TRBV5-1 and TRBJ2-7, with 7 bases fitting TRBD1. V shed 4 bases and J 6 bases; nucleotides not matched to a gene: 10. The length of the CDR3 is 14 residues. Germline CDR1 SGHRS, CDR2 YFSETQ. In nucleotides, the CDR3 is TGCGCCAGCAGCACCTGGACAGGCCAGGCCGAGCAGTACTTC. It encodes CASSTWTGQAEQYF. The complete variable domain, with remaining parts taken from reference TRBV5-1 and TRBJ2-7, reads KAGVTQTPRYLIKTRGQQVTLSCSPISGHRSVSWYQQTPGQGLQFLFEYFSETQRNKGNFPGRFSGRQFSNSRSEMNVSTLELGDSALYLCASSTWTGQAEQYFGPGTRLTVT.

The chain is built from TRBV5-4 and TRBJ1-1; 9 nucleotides align to TRBD1. This CDR3 comprises 15 residues. CDR1 is SGHNT, CDR2 YYREEE, per germline (reference sequence). Trimming at V came to 2 bases and at J to 5 bases, leaving 7 bases not matched to a gene. CDR3 in DNA: TGTGCCAGCAGCTTAGAACAGGGGGCAGGGACTGAAGCTTTCTTT. Translation: CASSLEQGAGTEAFF.

The chain has TRBV4-3 and TRBJ2-3; 9 bases are shared with TRBD2. The CDR3 is 15 residues long. Per germline, CDR1 LGHNA and CDR2 YSLEER. The V and J ends lost 4 bases and 6 bases, in that order; junction bases with no gene match: 8. CDR3 loop: CASSPSGNLGDTQYF. CDR3 nucleotides: TGCGCCAGCAGCCCTAGCGGGAACTTGGGGGATACGCAGTATTTT.

The chain links TRBV5-1 to TRBJ2-1, with 11 positions matching TRBD2. Per the germline V gene, CDR1 is SGHRS and CDR2 is YFSETQ. This CDR3 comprises 15 residues. Trimming at V came to 3 bases and at J to 4 bases, leaving 3 bases not matched to a gene. CDR3 protein: CASSSRLAGYNEQFF. DNA for the CDR3: TGCGCCAGCAGCTCCAGACTAGCGGGATACAATGAGCAGTTCTTC. The full variable domain, completed using reference TRBV5-1 and TRBJ2-1, is KAGVTQTPRYLIKTRGQQVTLSCSPISGHRSVSWYQQTPGQGLQFLFEYFSETQRNKGNFPGRFSGRQFSNSRSEMNVSTLELGDSALYLCASSSRLAGYNEQFFGPGTRLTVL.

The CDR3 sequence is CASSLAGRYGTQYF. In DNA form, the CDR3 reads TGTGCCAGCAGCTTAGCGGGGCGGTACGGGACCCAGTACTTC. The chain links TRBV7-8 to TRBJ2-5; TRBD1 might be the D (5 bases). The CDR3 is made up of 14 amino acids. V shed 0 bases and J shed 7 bases, with 12 bases lying between them. Per the germline V gene, CDR1 is SGHVS and CDR2 is FQNEAQ. Complete variable domain (other parts from reference TRBV7-8 and TRBJ2-5): GAGVSQSPRYKVAKRGQDVALRCDPISGHVSLFWYQQALGQGPEFLTYFQNEAQLDKSGLPSDRFFAERPEGSVSTLKIQRTQQEDSAVYLCASSLAGRYGTQYFGPGTRLLVL.

The V and J genes are TRBV29-1 and TRBJ2-3; D may match TRBD1 or TRBD2 (5 bases each). V was cut by 7 bases and J by 6 bases, with 11 bases left in between. CDR1 and CDR2 (germline): SQVTM, ANQGSEA. The CDR3 consists of 11 residues. CDR3 region: CSADWGDTQYF. As DNA, the CDR3 is TGCAGCGCCGACTGGGGGGATACGCAGTATTTT.

The rearrangement links TRBV5-1 to TRBJ2-7, with D perhaps TRBD2 (5 bases). Trimming shortened V by 4 bases and J by 4 bases, and 15 bases separated the two germline ends. In germline, CDR1 is SGHRS, CDR2 YFSETQ. The CDR3 is 14 amino acids. CDR3 protein: CASSPRTLNYEQYF. CDR3 DNA sequence: TGCGCCAGCAGCCCACGGACTTTAAATTACGAGCAGTACTTC.